This section outlines one T cell receptor beta chain sequence together with its context. This clonotype was seen ten or more times. Its target antigen remains unknown. Nothing much larger sits one base from this clone, and base qualities are not available. The data derive from a study of response to subunit inactivated influenza vaccine (dated 2018 in TCRdb). Turning to the overall study: To follow how T cells responded to a trivalent subunit inactivated influenza vaccine, the researchers relied on deep quantitative profiling of the T cell receptor repertoire. Overall study outcomes, separate from this receptor: The authors suggested that each seasonal influenza vaccination may recruit only a limited number of new T cells.

The library was built by means of RT-PCR. Reads for this sample came from an Illumina HiSeq 2500. Using fastp at Q25 and MiXCR, TCRdb reprocessed the public reads and kept productive beta chains. One record per CDR3 amino acid sequence lists the most common genes and DNA. In all, the sample holds under 550,000 distinct CDR3 sequences, and 7.6% of those were seen once. Approximately 12% of the sample goes to the ten largest clones. This receptor was obtained from a man between 50 and 70 years old who received an inactivated influenza vaccine. Donor details come from another sample of the same person, matched by shared clones. Source: PBMCs from blood, taken less than 30 months after vaccination.

The DNA sequence is as follows: TGTGCCAGCAGCCCCCCCCAAGGACAGGGTAATGAAAAACTGTTTTTT. Translated, it reads CASSPPQGQGNEKLFF. The rearrangement combines TRBV7-9 with TRBJ1-4, with TRBD1 matching 8 junction bases. The germline V gene (reference sequence) sets CDR1 to SEHNR and CDR2 to FQNEAQ. From the cysteine through the phenylalanine, the CDR3 covers 16 amino acids. Only CDR3 DNA is held: 48 bases, read in frame from base 1. V and J are trimmed by 5 bases and 4 bases, and the gene matches miss 9 bases of the junction.